The rows below give T cell receptor beta chains drawn from one sample of a study of patients and donors after allogeneic stem cell transplantation. TCRdb processed the RT-PCR reads anew with MiXCR; each CDR3 protein has one entry. The sample consists of tens of thousands of distinct CDR3 sequences, roughly 30% of them appearing once. Material: blood, either unsorted or a sorted T cell fraction (not recorded which). These receptors were obtained from a human donor who was either an allogeneic HSCT recipient or a stem cell or donor lymphocyte infusion donor (not recorded which). It is not recorded whose cells these are; they may come from a transplant donor. The CDR3 runs from the conserved cysteine through the conserved F or W. A D gene is named only where the DNA matches it firmly. Expanded clones are given a class, and other clones once, few, many or no size at all.

clone size: once; V gene: TRBV7-6; J gene: TRBJ2-7; D gene: TRBD2; CDR3 DNA: TGTGCCAGCAGCTTAGGGGTCCTAGCGGGAGGGCCTTACGAGCAGTACTTC; CDR3 protein: CASSLGVLAGGPYEQYF
clone size: NA; V gene: TRBV3-1; J gene: TRBJ2-2; D gene: NA; CDR3 DNA: TGTGCCAGCAGCCCACCCGCCTATTCCGGGGAGCTGTTTTTT; CDR3 protein: CASSPPAYSGELFF
clone size: few; V gene: TRBV5-1; J gene: TRBJ2-7; D gene: NA; CDR3 DNA: TGCGCCAGCAGCTTGGAGCTGACTAGTCTGAACGAGCAGTACTTC; CDR3 protein: CASSLELTSLNEQYF
clone size: NA; V gene: TRBV5-1; J gene: TRBJ2-7; D gene: TRBD2; CDR3 DNA: TGCGCCAGCAGTGGACTAGCGGGAGTTCCCCACGAGCAGTACTTC; CDR3 protein: CASSGLAGVPHEQYF
clone size: NA; V gene: TRBV29-1; J gene: TRBJ2-3; D gene: NA; CDR3 DNA: TGCAGCGTCAATCAGGGACCGGGCACAGATACGCAGTATTTT; CDR3 protein: CSVNQGPGTDTQYF
clone size: NA; V gene: TRBV29-1; J gene: TRBJ2-3; D gene: NA; CDR3 DNA: TGCAGCGAAGGGCTGACCACGCAGTATTTT; CDR3 protein: CSEGLTTQYF
clone size: NA; V gene: TRBV3-1; J gene: TRBJ2-5; D gene: NA; CDR3 DNA: TGTGCCAGCAGCCAGCGCCTCAAAGAGACCCAGTACTTC; CDR3 protein: CASSQRLKETQYF
clone size: few; V gene: TRBV9; J gene: TRBJ1-1; D gene: TRBD1; CDR3 DNA: TGTGCCAGCAGCTCAGGACAGGGAGATGATGAAGCTTTCTTT; CDR3 protein: CASSSGQGDDEAFF
clone size: few; V gene: TRBV7-9; J gene: TRBJ1-6; D gene: TRBD1; CDR3 DNA: TGTGCCAGCAGCTCTCCGACAGGGGGTGATTCACCCCTCCACTTT; CDR3 protein: CASSSPTGGDSPLHF
clone size: few; V gene: TRBV12-3/TRBV12-4; J gene: TRBJ2-5; D gene: NA; CDR3 DNA: TGTGCCACCAGGCTTGCGAAAGAGACCCAGTACTTC; CDR3 protein: CATRLAKETQYF
clone size: few; V gene: TRBV6-2/TRBV6-3; J gene: TRBJ2-1; D gene: TRBD2; CDR3 DNA: TGTGCCAGCAGTTACTTAGGACTAGCGGGAACCGCCTACAATGAGCAGTTCTTC; CDR3 protein: CASSYLGLAGTAYNEQFF
clone size: NA; V gene: TRBV4-3; J gene: TRBJ2-7; D gene: NA; CDR3 DNA: TGCGCCAGCAGCCCCATGGGTGCCAGTGCCGAGCAGTACTTC; CDR3 protein: CASSPMGASAEQYF
clone size: NA; V gene: TRBV7-9; J gene: TRBJ1-2; D gene: NA; CDR3 DNA: TGTGCCAGCAGCCTCAACAGGGAGGGCAACTATGGCTACACCTTC; CDR3 protein: CASSLNREGNYGYTF
clone size: NA; V gene: TRBV20-1; J gene: TRBJ1-3; D gene: NA; CDR3 DNA: TGCAGTGCTATGCCCGGGAACGCTGGAAACACCATGTATTTT; CDR3 protein: CSAMPGNAGNTMYF
clone size: few; V gene: TRBV4-3; J gene: TRBJ2-1; D gene: NA; CDR3 DNA: TGCGCCAGCAGCCAAGTGGGGGCCCATGAGCAGTTCTTC; CDR3 protein: CASSQVGAHEQFF
clone size: many; V gene: TRBV20-1; J gene: TRBJ1-2; D gene: TRBD1; CDR3 DNA: TGCAGTGCTAGAGTACCAATCGGGACAGAGGGCTATGGCTACACCTTC; CDR3 protein: CSARVPIGTEGYGYTF
clone size: few; V gene: TRBV28; J gene: TRBJ1-4; D gene: NA; CDR3 DNA: TGTGCCAGCACGCAGGGCCACGAAAAACTGTTTTTT; CDR3 protein: CASTQGHEKLFF
clone size: many; V gene: TRBV6-1; J gene: TRBJ1-5; D gene: NA; CDR3 DNA: TGTGCCAGCAGTGAGACAGCAGCCTATCAGCCCCAGCATTTT; CDR3 protein: CASSETAAYQPQHF
clone size: many; V gene: TRBV20-1; J gene: TRBJ1-5; D gene: NA; CDR3 DNA: TGCAGTGCTAGAGATGGACAAACCAATCAGCCCCAGCATTTT; CDR3 protein: CSARDGQTNQPQHF
clone size: few; V gene: TRBV6-5; J gene: TRBJ1-2; D gene: TRBD1; CDR3 DNA: TGTGCCAGCAGTTACAGGGGGCTTAAATATGGCTACACCTTC; CDR3 protein: CASSYRGLKYGYTF
clone size: NA; V gene: TRBV9; J gene: TRBJ1-1; D gene: NA; CDR3 DNA: TGTGCCAGCAGCGTCAGGACGAACACTGAAGCTTTCTTT; CDR3 protein: CASSVRTNTEAFF
clone size: many; V gene: TRBV5-1; J gene: TRBJ1-1; D gene: NA; CDR3 DNA: TGCGCCAGCAGGGCGGCGAACACTGAAGCTTTCTTT; CDR3 protein: CASRAANTEAFF
clone size: NA; V gene: TRBV13; J gene: TRBJ1-4; D gene: NA; CDR3 DNA: TGTGCCAGCAGCTTAACACAGAGGATTAATGAAAAACTGTTTTTT; CDR3 protein: CASSLTQRINEKLFF
clone size: few; V gene: TRBV20-1; J gene: TRBJ1-2; D gene: NA; CDR3 DNA: TGCAGTGCCCGCCCGGTTGGGTCCTCGGGACCCCAAAACTATGGCTACACCTTC; CDR3 protein: CSARPVGSSGPQNYGYTF
clone size: NA; V gene: TRBV28; J gene: TRBJ2-5; D gene: NA; CDR3 DNA: TGTGCCAGCCGAAAAGGACGTTCTATGGGGACCCAGTACTTC; CDR3 protein: CASRKGRSMGTQYF
clone size: few; V gene: TRBV10-3; J gene: TRBJ2-2; D gene: NA; CDR3 DNA: TGTGCCATCAAGGGTTTGAGCACCGGGGAGCTGTTTTTT; CDR3 protein: CAIKGLSTGELFF
clone size: many; V gene: TRBV12-3/TRBV12-4; J gene: TRBJ1-1; D gene: NA; CDR3 DNA: TGTGCCAGCAGTTTCACAGGGAACACTGAAGCTTTCTTT; CDR3 protein: CASSFTGNTEAFF
clone size: NA; V gene: TRBV27; J gene: TRBJ1-5; D gene: TRBD1; CDR3 DNA: TGTGCCAGCAGACGCACAGGGGGCACTCAGCCCCAGCATTTT; CDR3 protein: CASRRTGGTQPQHF
clone size: few; V gene: TRBV6-6; J gene: TRBJ1-1; D gene: NA; CDR3 DNA: TGTGCCAGCAGTGAAGGGGCTTTCTTT; CDR3 protein: CASSEGAFF
clone size: NA; V gene: TRBV28; J gene: TRBJ1-4; D gene: TRBD1; CDR3 DNA: TGTGCCAGCAGACTCACCTCCTTCTGGGACAGGGTTGGCGAAAAACTGTTTTTT; CDR3 protein: CASRLTSFWDRVGEKLFF
clone size: few; V gene: TRBV6-2/TRBV6-3; J gene: TRBJ1-2; D gene: NA; CDR3 DNA: TGTGCCAGCAGCCCTGGGTCCAACTATGGCTACACCTTC; CDR3 protein: CASSPGSNYGYTF
clone size: few; V gene: TRBV5-1; J gene: TRBJ2-5; D gene: TRBD1; CDR3 DNA: TGCGCCAGCAGCTTCTACAGGGGGTCTATCCAAGAGACCCAGTACTTC; CDR3 protein: CASSFYRGSIQETQYF
clone size: NA; V gene: TRBV2; J gene: TRBJ1-3; D gene: TRBD1; CDR3 DNA: TGTGCCAGCAGGGCTGGACAGGGAACCAGCTCTGGAAACACCATATATTTT; CDR3 protein: CASRAGQGTSSGNTIYF
clone size: NA; V gene: TRBV9; J gene: TRBJ2-2; D gene: NA; CDR3 DNA: TGTGCCAGCAGCGTAGTATACGGGGAGCTGTTTTTT; CDR3 protein: CASSVVYGELFF
clone size: NA; V gene: TRBV4-2; J gene: TRBJ1-3; D gene: NA; CDR3 DNA: TGTGCCAGCAGCGGCGGACACCTCCTATCTCTCTCTGGAAACACCATATATTTT; CDR3 protein: CASSGGHLLSLSGNTIYF
clone size: NA; V gene: TRBV12-3/TRBV12-4; J gene: TRBJ2-6; D gene: TRBD1; CDR3 DNA: TGTGCCAGCAGTCCCATGACAGGGATGAGCCGCTCTGGGGCCAACGTCCTGACTTTC; CDR3 protein: CASSPMTGMSRSGANVLTF
clone size: NA; V gene: TRBV20-1; J gene: TRBJ1-2; D gene: TRBD1; CDR3 DNA: TGCAGTGCTCCTCCCGGGACAGGGATTGGGGCTAACTATGGCTACACCTTC; CDR3 protein: CSAPPGTGIGANYGYTF
clone size: NA; V gene: TRBV28; J gene: TRBJ2-7; D gene: TRBD1; CDR3 DNA: TGTGCCAGCAGTTTCCCCAGGGGGAGCTCCTACGAGCAGTACTTC; CDR3 protein: CASSFPRGSSYEQYF
clone size: NA; V gene: TRBV4-3; J gene: TRBJ2-7; D gene: TRBD2; CDR3 DNA: TGCGCCAGCAGCAATCGTCCCGGGACTAGCGACTCCTACGAGCAGTACTTC; CDR3 protein: CASSNRPGTSDSYEQYF
clone size: NA; V gene: TRBV29-1; J gene: TRBJ1-6; D gene: NA; CDR3 DNA: TGCAGTCTTAGCACCGCTCTGGATTCACCCCTCCACTTT; CDR3 protein: CSLSTALDSPLHF
clone size: many; V gene: TRBV7-9; J gene: TRBJ2-2; D gene: NA; CDR3 DNA: TGTGCCAGCAGCCTTTCAGAAGCGAACACCGGGGAGCTGTTTTTT; CDR3 protein: CASSLSEANTGELFF
clone size: NA; V gene: TRBV6-4; J gene: TRBJ2-3; D gene: TRBD2; CDR3 DNA: TGTGCCAGCAGTGGAGCGGGAGGCCGGGATACGCAGTATTTT; CDR3 protein: CASSGAGGRDTQYF
clone size: NA; V gene: TRBV4-3; J gene: TRBJ2-2; D gene: NA; CDR3 DNA: TGCGCCAGCAGCCGAGGCCCCGGGGAGCTGTTTTTT; CDR3 protein: CASSRGPGELFF
clone size: many; V gene: TRBV28; J gene: TRBJ1-2; D gene: NA; CDR3 DNA: TGTGCCAGCAGTTTAGGCGGGAACTATGGCTACACCTTC; CDR3 protein: CASSLGGNYGYTF
clone size: many; V gene: TRBV4-1; J gene: TRBJ1-5; D gene: NA; CDR3 DNA: TGCGCCAGCAGCCAAGCCGCCGTCCGCCACACGTATAGCAATCAGCCCCAGCATTTT; CDR3 protein: CASSQAAVRHTYSNQPQHF
clone size: NA; V gene: TRBV12-3/TRBV12-4; J gene: TRBJ2-1; D gene: TRBD2; CDR3 DNA: TGTGCCAGCAGTTTAACTGGACTAGCGGGAGGCCTGGGGGATGAGCAGTTCTTC; CDR3 protein: CASSLTGLAGGLGDEQFF
clone size: few; V gene: TRBV12-3/TRBV12-4; J gene: TRBJ1-6; D gene: TRBD1; CDR3 DNA: TGTGCCAGCAGCTCGGACAGGGTGAATTCACCCCTCCACTTT; CDR3 protein: CASSSDRVNSPLHF
clone size: NA; V gene: TRBV4-2; J gene: TRBJ2-7; D gene: NA; CDR3 DNA: TGTGCCAGCAGCCAAGATCGATCAGAGCTACGGGAGCAGTACTTC; CDR3 protein: CASSQDRSELREQYF
clone size: NA; V gene: TRBV5-1; J gene: TRBJ2-7; D gene: TRBD2; CDR3 DNA: TGCGCCAGCAGCTTGGCTAGCGGATCTGGCGAGCAGTACTTC; CDR3 protein: CASSLASGSGEQYF
clone size: once; V gene: TRBV11-3; J gene: TRBJ1-1; D gene: NA; CDR3 DNA: TGTGCCAGCAGCTTAGCGGTGGGCACTGAAGCTTTCTTT; CDR3 protein: CASSLAVGTEAFF
clone size: NA; V gene: TRBV6-5; J gene: TRBJ2-7; D gene: TRBD1; CDR3 DNA: TGTGCCAGCAGGTCATCCCCCTGGGACAGGGGCCTCGAGCAGTACTTC; CDR3 protein: CASRSSPWDRGLEQYF